What follows is one T cell receptor beta chain and its context. What it recognizes is unknown. Autoimmune disease history or systemic immunosuppression disqualified patients. The data were produced by immunoSEQ multiplex PCR, yet TCRdb's version contains in-frame clones alone and is incomplete. The data show some 22,000 clones, with over 80% seen just once and 9.6% held by the top ten. This entry comes from a study of OX40 agonist ivuxolimab in advanced cancers. At the level of the study: The dose of intravenous ivuxolimab that patients received every 2 weeks ranged from 0.01 to 10 mg/kg. Regarding the study as a whole: In the 0.1 to 3.0 mg/kg range, CD4+ and CD8+ blood T cells had expanded clonally by week 6.

The TCR sequence derives from an adult with an advanced solid tumor such as melanoma, head and neck, liver or kidney cancer. This material consisted of CD4+ or CD8+ T cells sorted from blood, taken in a trial of the OX40 agonist ivuxolimab.

The CDR3 here is CASSLQGGGVTGANVLTF. The CDR3, as DNA: TGTGCCAGTAGTTTACAGGGAGGAGGAGTAACTGGGGCCAACGTCCTGACTTTC. The genes are TRBV19 and TRBJ2-6; possibly TRBD1 or TRBD2 for D (6 bases each). V shed 5 bases and J shed 2 bases, with 19 bases lying between them. The germline V gene has CDR1 LNHDA and CDR2 SQIVND (reference sequence). The CDR3 has 18 amino acids. Full variable domain (remainder filled in from reference TRBV19 and TRBJ2-6): DGGITQSPKYLFRKEGQNVTLSCEQNLNHDAMYWYRQDPGQGLRLIYYSQIVNDFQKGDIAEGYSVSREKKESFPLTVTSAQKNPTAFYLCASSLQGGGVTGANVLTFGAGSRLTVL.